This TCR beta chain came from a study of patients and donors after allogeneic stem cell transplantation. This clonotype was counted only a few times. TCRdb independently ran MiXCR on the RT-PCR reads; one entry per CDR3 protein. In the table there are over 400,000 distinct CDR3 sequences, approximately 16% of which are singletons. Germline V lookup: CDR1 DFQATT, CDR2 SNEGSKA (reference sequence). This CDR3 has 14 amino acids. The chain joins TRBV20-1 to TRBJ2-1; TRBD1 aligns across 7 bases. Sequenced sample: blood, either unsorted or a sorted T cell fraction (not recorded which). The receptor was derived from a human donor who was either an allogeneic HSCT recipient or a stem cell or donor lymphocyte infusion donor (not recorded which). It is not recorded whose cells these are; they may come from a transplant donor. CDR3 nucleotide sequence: TGCAGCCCCCTAAGACAGGGAACATCCAATGAGCAGTTCTTC. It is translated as CSPLRQGTSNEQFF.